Below are 20 T cell receptor beta chains sequenced from a single sample in a study of T-cell reconstitution after alpha-beta-depleted transplantation in children. Unique molecular identifiers tagged the TCRbeta library. TCRdb re-derived calls from the PCR reads in MiXCR, one entry per CDR3 protein. The sample consists of more than 500,000 distinct CDR3 sequences, roughly an eighth of them appearing once. The sequencing used PBMCs, mostly from graft donor cells, collected 180 days after TCRalphabeta/CD19-depleted stem cell transplant. The receptors here all came from a female patient between 2 and 15 years old who had a stem cell transplant for aplastic anemia, so the T cells may come from the graft donor.

The chain couples TRBV27 to TRBJ1-5; a weak D match, TRBD1 (6 bases). Germline-derived CDR1 and CDR2 are MNHEY and SMNVEV (reference sequence). CDR3 size: 17 residues. Trimming took 5 bases from V and 5 from J, leaving 22 bases between them. CDR3 nucleotides: TGTGCCAGCAGTAGAATAAGAGGCAGGGGCGCGCATCAGCCCCAGCATTTT. Translation: CASSRIRGRGAHQPQHF.

The CDR3 sequence: CASSARRGRQDTQYF. In DNA form, the CDR3 reads TGTGCCAGCAGTGCGAGGAGGGGTCGGCAAGATACGCAGTATTTT. The chain couples TRBV25-1 to TRBJ2-3; D is possibly TRBD2 (6 bases). Between the trimmed V and J ends, which lost 4 bases and 5 bases, there was a span of 16 bases. Germline CDR1 reads MGHDK; CDR2 reads SYGVNS. The CDR3 has 15 residues.

This clonotype was found many times. The chain carries TRBV11-1 and TRBJ2-2; TRBD1 matches at 10 bases. The CDR3 contains 18 residues. In germline, CDR1 is SGHAT, CDR2 FQDESV (reference sequence). Trimming removed 5 bases from V and 1 base from J; junction bases left unmatched: 10. CDR3 loop: CASSVRDRGFRNTGELFF. The CDR3 DNA follows: TGTGCCAGCAGCGTCCGGGACAGGGGATTTCGGAACACCGGGGAGCTGTTTTTT.

This clonotype has at least ten counts. This rearrangement joins TRBV7-8 to TRBJ2-7, with D perhaps given as TRBD1 or TRBD2 (5 bases each). This CDR3 region has 17 residues. Per germline, CDR1 SGHVS and CDR2 FQNEAQ. The V end was cut by 1 base, the J end by 1 base, with 17 bases between. The CDR3 loop reads CASSLEGERPSSYEQYF. DNA of the CDR3: TGTGCCAGCAGCTTAGAAGGGGAGCGACCGTCGTCCTACGAGCAGTACTTC.

This clonotype was recorded at least ten times. The J gene is TRBJ2-3, the V gene TRBV7-9; no reliable D call. The CDR3 spans 11 residues. V was shortened by 8 bases and J by 3 bases, with 6 bases between the two germline ends. The V gene's germline CDR1 is SEHNR and CDR2 FQNEAQ (reference sequence). The CDR3 region has the DNA TGTGCCAGCCTGGGAACAGATACGCAGTATTTT. This codes for CASLGTDTQYF.

The V call is TRBV4-3, the J call TRBJ2-1; TRBD2 agrees at 8 bases. The CDR3 runs 18 residues. The J segment lost 8 bases and the V segment lost 0 bases, leaving 15 bases of the junction unmatched. Germline V gene sequence: CDR1 LGHNA, CDR2 YSLEER. As DNA, the CDR3 is TGCGCCAGCAGCCAAGATCAAGACGGGAGGGCCCTCAGCGATGAGCAGTTCTTC. It codes for CASSQDQDGRALSDEQFF.

This clonotype was seen at least ten times. The chain carries TRBV20-1 and TRBJ2-1, with 10 bases aligning to TRBD2. The germline gives CDR1 DFQATT, CDR2 SNEGSKA (reference sequence). CDR3 length: 15 amino acids. The V segment lost 6 bases and the J segment 2 bases; nucleotides outside the gene matches: 7. The CDR3 DNA follows: TGCAGTGCAGCCGGACTAGCGGAACCCTACAATGAGCAGTTCTTC. Translated: CSAAGLAEPYNEQFF.

V and J are TRBV7-2 and TRBJ2-5; no clear D gene. Germline V gene sequence: CDR1 SGHTA, CDR2 FQGNSA. The V gene lost 3 bases and the J gene lost 7 bases, with 9 bases spanning the gap. The CDR3 loop spans 12 amino acids. CDR3 nucleotides: TGTGCCAGCAGCTTCCCTTCCGCGACCCAGTACTTC. This translates into CASSFPSATQYF.

V and J are TRBV7-9 and TRBJ2-2; tentative D call: TRBD2 (6 bases). Germline loops: CDR1 SEHNR, CDR2 FQNEAQ (reference sequence). The CDR3 runs 16 residues. Trimming left V 5 bases short and J 3 bases short, with 16 bases between. DNA of the CDR3: TGTGCCAGCAGCCAGTGGGAGGTCACCGACACCGGGGAGCTGTTTTTT. Its protein product is CASSQWEVTDTGELFF.

The rearrangement links TRBV24-1 to TRBJ2-1; 9 nucleotides align to TRBD2. V shed 4 bases, J shed 4 bases, and the junction held 7 bases outside the gene matches. Germline V gene lookup returns CDR1 KGHDR and CDR2 SFDVKD. This CDR3 spans 16 amino acids. This CDR3 is CATSDPAGGPYNEQFF. CDR3 nucleotide sequence: TGTGCCACCAGTGACCCAGCGGGAGGCCCATACAATGAGCAGTTCTTC.

In its sample, this clonotype was seen a few times. The gene calls are TRBV11-2 and TRBJ2-1, with no clear D. The CDR3 extends over 15 amino acids. Germline V gives CDR1 SGHAT, CDR2 FQNNGV. V was clipped by 5 bases and J by 4 bases, with 15 bases between them. The CDR3 here is CASSPSSVVYNEQFF. The CDR3 bases are TGTGCCAGCAGCCCCTCGAGTGTCGTTTACAATGAGCAGTTCTTC.

This clonotype occurred a few times. J is TRBJ2-5 and V is TRBV7-9; D may match TRBD1 or TRBD2 (5 bases each). The V gene lost 5 bases and the J gene lost 2 bases, with 15 bases spanning the gap. Germline V gives CDR1 SEHNR, CDR2 FQNEAQ (reference sequence). The CDR3 is made up of 15 amino acids. The CDR3 DNA is TGTGCCAGCAGCCTACAGACGGGGCAGCAAGAGACCCAGTACTTC. Its translation is CASSLQTGQQETQYF.

In this sample, this clonotype turned up a few times. The chain links TRBV3-1 to TRBJ2-6, with unresolved D. This CDR3 comprises 17 residues. V was pared by 3 bases and J by 0 bases, with 12 bases between. Germline CDR1 reads LGHDT; CDR2 reads YNNKEL (reference sequence). CDR3 nucleotides: TGTGCCAGCAGCCATCGAATGCTTACCTCTGGGGCCAACGTCCTGACTTTC. It yields the protein CASSHRMLTSGANVLTF. Supplemented by reference TRBV3-1 and TRBJ2-6, the full variable domain reads DTAVSQTPKYLVTQMGNDKSIKCEQNLGHDTMYWYKQDSKKFLKIMFSYNNKELIINETVPNRFSPKSPDKAHLNLHINSLELGDSAVYFCASSHRMLTSGANVLTFGAGSRLTVL.

The chain carries TRBV20-1 and TRBJ1-1, with TRBD1 as a possible D gene (5 bases). The CDR3 consists of 13 residues. Trimming took off 2 bases at V and 4 bases at J, with 11 bases between the two ends. Per germline, CDR1 DFQATT and CDR2 SNEGSKA (reference sequence). The CDR3 region is CSARRVGTTEAFF. CDR3 nucleotide sequence: TGCAGTGCTAGACGTGTAGGGACCACTGAAGCTTTCTTT.

The chain links TRBV19 to TRBJ2-2; D gene unclear. The V and J ends lost 1 base and 6 bases respectively, with 6 bases between them. The CDR3 loop spans 13 amino acids. Looked up from germline, CDR1 is LNHDA and CDR2 is SQIVND (reference sequence). The CDR3 region is CASSIVWAGELFF. The CDR3 region has the DNA TGTGCCAGTAGTATAGTTTGGGCCGGGGAGCTGTTTTTT.

This clonotype showed up just a few times. The genes are TRBV20-1 and TRBJ2-2, with a possible D match to TRBD1 (5 bases). Germline values: CDR1 DFQATT, CDR2 SNEGSKA (reference sequence). CDR3 length: 16 amino acids. V lost 3 bases and J 0 bases, leaving 14 bases between the germline ends. The DNA of the CDR3 is TGCAGTGCTAGTGCTAAGGGCAGGGCGAACACCGGGGAGCTGTTTTTT. This translates into CSASAKGRANTGELFF.

This chain links TRBV11-1 with TRBJ2-3; no clear D gene. V shed 4 bases and J shed 6 bases, with 26 bases lying between them. There are 18 residues in the CDR3. Germline CDR1 SGHAT, CDR2 FQDESV (reference sequence). The CDR3, as DNA: TGTGCCAGCAGCTCTAGGGTATGGACGAGCCCACCTTCCGATACGCAGTATTTT. Amino acid sequence: CASSSRVWTSPPSDTQYF.

This clonotype came up a few times. The chain uses TRBV6-2 or TRBV6-3 and TRBJ2-7, with a possible D match to TRBD2 (6 bases). Germline CDR1 is MNHEY and CDR2 is SVGEGT. This CDR3 has 14 amino acids. Trimming left V 3 bases short and J 4 bases short, with 13 bases between. The CDR3 loop reads CASSYLASVYEQYV. As DNA, the CDR3 is TGTGCCAGCAGTTATCTGGCTAGCGTTTACGAGCAGTACGTC.

This clonotype was counted ten times or more. This chain links TRBV4-3 with TRBJ2-6, with D perhaps matching TRBD1 or TRBD2 (5 bases each). CDR1 is LGHNA and CDR2 is YSLEER in the germline V gene. The CDR3 sequence is 14 residues long. V lost 4 bases, J lost 2 bases, and 6 bases lay in between. CDR3 DNA sequence: TGCGCCAGCAGCCGGGACCCTGGGGCCAACGTCCTGACTTTC. Translating gives CASSRDPGANVLTF.

In this sample, this clonotype turned up many times. This rearrangement joins TRBV11-2 to TRBJ2-7; D possibly corresponds to TRBD1 (7 bases). The CDR3 runs 14 residues. The germline CDR1 and CDR2 sequences are SGHAT and FQNNGV. V was clipped by 1 base and J by 6 bases, with 13 bases between them. CDR3 in amino acids: CASSLVEGAGEQYF. CDR3 in DNA: TGTGCCAGCAGCTTAGTGGAGGGGGCAGGCGAGCAGTACTTC.